The 13 T cell receptor beta chains reported below all come from one sample, sequenced in a study of CD8+CD57+ T cells in acquired aplastic anemia. It was genomic DNA that served as the template for profiling TCR beta VDJ and CDR3. TCRdb re-called the reads through MiXCR, storing one row per CDR3 protein. The sample shows approximately 170,000 distinct CDR3 sequences, 50% to 55% of them seen only once. The sequenced material came from sorted CD4+, CD8+, or CD8+CD57+ T cells (not recorded which) from PBMCs. The receptors were gathered from a human donor in good health, serving as a control.

This clonotype was seen a single time. The rearrangement joins TRBV7-9 to TRBJ2-6, with 9 bases aligning to TRBD2. The CDR3 is 18 amino acids. The junction had 8 bases not matched to a gene; V was cut back by 4 bases and J by 1 base. From germline, CDR1 is SEHNR and CDR2 FQNEAQ (reference sequence). This chain's CDR3 is CASSWIAGDESGANVLTF. Here the CDR3 DNA reads TGTGCCAGCAGCTGGATAGCGGGAGACGAGTCTGGGGCCAACGTCCTGACTTTC. The full variable domain, with the rest looked up from reference TRBV7-9 and TRBJ2-6, is DTGVSQNPRHKITKRGQNVTFRCDPISEHNRLYWYRQTLGQGPEFLTYFQNEAQLEKSRLLSDRFSAERPKGSFSTLEIQRTEQGDSAMYLCASSWIAGDESGANVLTFGAGSRLTVL.

This clonotype was counted many times. CDR3 amino acids: CASSLERSGNTIYF. The DNA of the CDR3 is TGTGCCAGCAGCCTCGAGAGATCTGGAAACACCATATATTTT. J is TRBJ1-3 and V is TRBV7-2; D unclear. Germline V gives CDR1 SGHTA, CDR2 FQGNSA. The CDR3 sequence is 14 residues long. Trimming took off 5 bases at V and 1 base at J, with 9 bases between the two ends.

The chain links TRBV9 to TRBJ1-4, with D tentatively TRBD1 (5 bases). In germline, CDR1 is SGDLS, CDR2 YYNGEE. CDR3 length: 14 amino acids. Trimming shortened V by 1 base and J by 8 bases, and 12 bases separated the two germline ends. Here the CDR3 DNA reads TGTGCCAGCAGCGTATCCGGGGCGAAGGAAAAACTGTTTTTT. Its protein is CASSVSGAKEKLFF.

The V and J genes are TRBV19 and TRBJ1-5; 8 bases line up with TRBD1. This CDR3 comprises 16 residues. V lost 5 bases to trimming and J lost 2 bases; unmatched junction nucleotides: 8. From germline, CDR1 is LNHDA and CDR2 SQIVND (reference sequence). The CDR3 DNA reads TGTGCCAGTAGTCATGGACAGGGTAGAGGCAATCAGCCCCAGCATTTT. Protein product: CASSHGQGRGNQPQHF.

This clonotype was picked up many times. The gene calls are TRBV7-8 and TRBJ1-3, with D uncertain. The CDR3 runs 15 residues. The ends were cut back, 2 bases at V and 1 base at J, with 9 bases in the middle. Germline V gene sequence: CDR1 SGHVS, CDR2 FQNEAQ. For the CDR3, the DNA is TGTGCCAGCAGCTTATACACGGTATCTGGAAACACCATATATTTT. Translated: CASSLYTVSGNTIYF.

Turning to this clonotype: An end of the junction does not agree with germline; a read error may underlie this. V gene TRBV25-1 combines with J gene TRBJ1-3; 7 nucleotides match TRBD1. CDR3 size: 17 residues. The V gene's germline CDR1 is MGHDK and CDR2 SYGVNS. The CDR3 DNA sequence: TGTGCCAGCAGTGAATATCCGGACAGGAGGTCTGGAGACACCATATATTTT. This translates into CASSEYPDRRSGDTIYF.

Comment on this clonotype: A much more abundant neighbour one base away suggests this may be a read error. The rearrangement links TRBV10-3 to TRBJ1-5; D is unresolved. The CDR3 covers 16 residues. CDR1 ENHRY and CDR2 SYGVKD come from the germline V gene. The chain's CDR3 is CASSPGRTHSNQPQRF. CDR3 coding DNA: TGTGCCAGCAGCCCCGGCAGAACCCATAGCAATCAGCCCCAGCGTTTT.

Comments on this clonotype: The junction and the germline gene differ at one end; a read error may be behind it. The gene calls are TRBV2 and TRBJ2-2; TRBD2 might be the D (5 bases). CDR1 is SNHLY, CDR2 FYNNEI, per germline. CDR3 length: 14 amino acids. The chain's CDR3 is CASSSTPGNGELSF. Here the CDR3 DNA reads TGTGCCAGCAGCTCCACTCCGGGTAACGGGGAGCTGTCTTTT.

This clonotype was observed a handful of times. The chain recombines TRBV29-1 with TRBJ2-5; TRBD1 agrees at 8 bases. V gave up 7 bases and J gave up 4 bases; unmatched junction bases: 5. The germline gives CDR1 SQVTM, CDR2 ANQGSEA. This CDR3 spans 12 amino acids. The CDR3 sequence is CSARQGRETQYF. The DNA for the CDR3 is TGCAGCGCGCGACAGGGGAGAGAGACCCAGTACTTC.

A remark on this clonotype: A junction boundary mismatches the germline segment, possibly from a read error. V usage is TRBV24-1 and J usage is TRBJ2-7, with D perhaps matching TRBD1 or TRBD2 (5 bases each). Looked up from germline, CDR1 is KGHDR and CDR2 is SFDVKD. The length of the CDR3 is 16 residues. CDR3 sequence (DNA): TGTGCCAGCAGTTGGACATCACAGGACTCCGAGAACGAGCAGTACTTC. It specifies CASSWTSQDSENEQYF.

This clonotype was picked up many times. V is TRBV5-8 and J is TRBJ1-2, with 8 bases identical to TRBD1. This CDR3 has 14 residues. The germline gives CDR1 SGHTS, CDR2 YDEGEE. V lost 4 bases, J lost 5 bases, and 7 bases stayed unmatched. CDR3 residues: CASSPRDRGYGYTF. The CDR3 DNA sequence: TGTGCCAGCAGCCCCCGTGACAGGGGTTATGGCTACACCTTC.

The V call is TRBV7-2, the J call TRBJ2-7, with D hard to call. There are 15 residues in the CDR3. V was shortened by 5 bases and J by 7 bases, with 21 bases between the two germline ends. The germline CDR1 and CDR2 sequences are SGHTA and FQGNSA. CDR3: CASSPRASTTREQYF. The CDR3 DNA reads as TGTGCCAGCAGCCCAAGGGCCAGTACGACGAGGGAGCAGTACTTC.

This clonotype was seen repeatedly, ten times or more. CDR3 bases: TGTGCCAGCAGTTTTGGGGGCCCCACAGATACGCAGTATTTT. This sequence encodes CASSFGGPTDTQYF. This chain connects TRBV12-3 or TRBV12-4 to TRBJ2-3, with D possibly being TRBD1 (6 bases). Trimming took 3 bases from V and 2 from J, leaving 9 bases between them. CDR3 size: 14 residues.